One T cell receptor beta chain is described in this entry. The antigen is undetermined. The data belong to a study of blood T cells in healthy people across ages. Overall study findings and caveats: The unsorted PBMCs prevented any conclusive comparison of naive versus antigen-experienced cells. Per million T cells, TCR beta diversity dropped about linearly as age rose.

The second PCR ran about 6 to 11 cycles with a sample-barcoded 5' primer and J-beta primers. TCRdb re-derived calls from the 5' RACE reads in MiXCR, one entry per CDR3 protein. The top ten clones hold over 15% of a sample with some 710,000 distinct CDR3 sequences, around 50% of them seen once. Input material: blood. The clonotype comes from an elderly man in good health.

The CDR3 sequence: CASSLGGLAGEQFF. As DNA, the CDR3 is TGCGCCAGCAGCTTGGGGGGGTTAGCGGGAGAGCAGTTCTTC. This chain joins TRBV5-1 and TRBJ2-1; 8 positions match TRBD2. V gave up 0 bases and J gave up 10 bases; unmatched junction bases: 6. The CDR3 sequence is 14 residues long. Germline CDR1 and CDR2: SGHRS and YFSETQ.